The rows below give T cell receptor beta chains drawn from one sample of a study of T-cell memory formation after mild COVID-19. Using its own MiXCR run on the 5' RACE reads, TCRdb lists one record per CDR3 protein. In the table there are approximately 400,000 distinct CDR3 sequences, more than 15% of which are singletons. The sample taken for sequencing was PBMCs or a T cell subset sorted from them (not recorded which). These receptors were taken from a man between 18 and 29 years old who had mild COVID-19 (a few samples of this study predate the infection). Cell type and time point are not known. CDR3s include the opening cysteine and the closing phenylalanine or tryptophan. A D gene is named only where the DNA matches it firmly. Clone size, where shown, is once, few, many, or a class for clones that have expanded.

J gene	V gene	D gene	clone size	CDR3 protein	CDR3 DNA
TRBJ2-5	TRBV11-2	TRBD2	few	CASSLGLAGRSF	TGTGCCAGCAGCCTCGGACTAGCGGGGAGATCATTC
TRBJ2-7	TRBV4-3	.	few	CASSQDVSTYEQYF	TGCGCCAGCAGCCAAGATGTCTCAACCTACGAGCAGTACTTC
TRBJ2-1	TRBV7-9	.	.	CASSGYQPEQFF	TGTGCCAGCAGTGGGTATCAACCTGAGCAGTTCTTC
TRBJ2-7	TRBV5-5	.	.	CASRRGYEQYF	TGTGCCAGCCGGCGGGGCTACGAGCAGTACTTC
TRBJ2-2	TRBV19	TRBD2	.	CASSILTSGAGELFF	TGTGCCAGTAGTATACTGACTAGCGGAGCCGGGGAGCTGTTTTTT
TRBJ1-6	TRBV28	.	once	CASSLSRVIHPIHF	TGTGCCAGCAGTTTAAGCAGGGTAATCCATCCCATCCACTTT
TRBJ2-7	TRBV5-4	.	.	CASSLRSGPYEQYF	TGTGCCAGCAGCCTACGGTCGGGTCCCTACGAGCAGTACTTC
TRBJ1-2	TRBV4-1	.	few	CASSQGQAPLSYGYTF	TGCGCCAGCAGCCAAGGGCAGGCCCCCCTGTCCTATGGCTACACCTTC
TRBJ1-1	TRBV5-1	.	.	CASSLLKRQGPTEAFF	TGCGCCAGCAGCTTGCTTAAGAGGCAGGGGCCCACTGAAGCTTTCTTT
TRBJ1-2	TRBV27	TRBD1	.	CASSFSGTGVNGYTF	TGTGCCAGCAGTTTCTCCGGGACAGGGGTGAACGGCTACACCTTC
TRBJ1-1	TRBV2	.	.	CARTSTLRATNTEAFF	TGTGCCAGAACTTCTACCCTCCGGGCCACGAACACTGAAGCTTTCTTT
TRBJ2-7	TRBV15	TRBD1	few	CATSRLEGAAYEQYF	TGTGCCACCAGCAGATTAGAGGGGGCAGCCTACGAGCAGTACTTC
TRBJ2-3	TRBV9	TRBD2	.	CASSVASGGTDTQYF	TGTGCCAGCAGCGTAGCTAGCGGGGGGACAGATACGCAGTATTTT
TRBJ1-1	TRBV5-1	.	.	CASSPYVGLNTEAFF	TGCGCCAGCAGCCCCTATGTGGGCCTGAACACTGAAGCTTTCTTT
TRBJ2-5	TRBV25-1	.	.	CAVGRGQETQYF	TGTGCCGTAGGTAGGGGCCAAGAGACCCAGTACTTC